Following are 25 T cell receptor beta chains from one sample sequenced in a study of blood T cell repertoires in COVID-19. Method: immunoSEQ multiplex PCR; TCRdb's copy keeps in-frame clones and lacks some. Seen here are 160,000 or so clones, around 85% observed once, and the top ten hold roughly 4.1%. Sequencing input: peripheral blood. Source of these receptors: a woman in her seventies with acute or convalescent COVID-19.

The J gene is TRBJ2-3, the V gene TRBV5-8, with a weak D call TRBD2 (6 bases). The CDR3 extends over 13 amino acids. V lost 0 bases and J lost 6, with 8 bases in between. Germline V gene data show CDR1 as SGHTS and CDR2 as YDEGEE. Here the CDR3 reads CASSLDREDTQYF. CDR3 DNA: TGTGCCAGCAGCTTGGACCGGGAGGATACGCAGTATTTT.

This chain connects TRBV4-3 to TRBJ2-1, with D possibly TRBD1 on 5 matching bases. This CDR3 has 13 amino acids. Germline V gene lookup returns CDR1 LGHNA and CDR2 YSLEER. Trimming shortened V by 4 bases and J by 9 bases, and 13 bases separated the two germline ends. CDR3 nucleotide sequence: TGCGCCAGCAGCCCTGCTAGGGGCGGTGAGCAGTTCTTC. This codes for CASSPARGGEQFF.

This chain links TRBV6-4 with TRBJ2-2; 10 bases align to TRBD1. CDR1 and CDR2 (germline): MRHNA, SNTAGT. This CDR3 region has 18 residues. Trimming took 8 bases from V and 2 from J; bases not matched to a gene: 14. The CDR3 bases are TGTGCCAGCGTAGTTGGCCCCCGGGACAGGGGAAACACCGGGGAGCTGTTTTTT. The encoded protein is CASVVGPRDRGNTGELFF.

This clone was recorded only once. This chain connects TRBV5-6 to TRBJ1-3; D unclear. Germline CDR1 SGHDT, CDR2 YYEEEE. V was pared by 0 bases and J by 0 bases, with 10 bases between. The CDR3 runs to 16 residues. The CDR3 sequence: CASSLGSRISGNTIYF. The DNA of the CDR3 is TGTGCCAGCAGCTTGGGGAGTCGTATCTCTGGAAACACCATATATTTT.

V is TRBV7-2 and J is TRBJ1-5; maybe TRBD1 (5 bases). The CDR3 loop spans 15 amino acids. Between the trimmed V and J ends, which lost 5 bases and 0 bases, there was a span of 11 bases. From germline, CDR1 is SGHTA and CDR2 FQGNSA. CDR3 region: CASSPGLYSNQPQHF. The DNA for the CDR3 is TGTGCCAGCAGCCCAGGGTTGTATAGCAATCAGCCCCAGCATTTT.

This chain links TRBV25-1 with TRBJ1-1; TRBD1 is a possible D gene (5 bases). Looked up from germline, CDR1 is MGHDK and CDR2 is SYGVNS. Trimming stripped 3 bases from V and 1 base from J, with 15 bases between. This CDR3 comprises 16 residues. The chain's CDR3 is CASSDTRQISNTEAFF. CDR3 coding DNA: TGTGCCAGCAGTGACACCCGACAGATCTCGAACACTGAAGCTTTCTTT.

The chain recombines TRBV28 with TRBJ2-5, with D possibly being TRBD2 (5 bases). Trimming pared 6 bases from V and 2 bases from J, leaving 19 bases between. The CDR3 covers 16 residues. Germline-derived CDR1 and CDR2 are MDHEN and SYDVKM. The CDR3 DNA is TGTGCCAGCAGCTCATTCCTCGGGGTGGGGCAAGAGACCCAGTACTTC. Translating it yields CASSSFLGVGQETQYF. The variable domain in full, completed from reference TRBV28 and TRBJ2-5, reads DVKVTQSSRYLVKRTGEKVFLECVQDMDHENMFWYRQDPGLGLRLIYFSYDVKMKEKGDIPEGYSVSREKKERFSLILESASTNQTSMYLCASSSFLGVGQETQYFGPGTRLLVL.

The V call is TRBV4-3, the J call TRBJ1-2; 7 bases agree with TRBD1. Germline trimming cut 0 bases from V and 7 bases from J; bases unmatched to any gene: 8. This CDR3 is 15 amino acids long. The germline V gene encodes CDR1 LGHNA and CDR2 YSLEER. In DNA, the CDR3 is TGCGCCAGCAGCCAAGATGAGAAGGGGGCGGTTGGCTACACCTTC. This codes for CASSQDEKGAVGYTF.

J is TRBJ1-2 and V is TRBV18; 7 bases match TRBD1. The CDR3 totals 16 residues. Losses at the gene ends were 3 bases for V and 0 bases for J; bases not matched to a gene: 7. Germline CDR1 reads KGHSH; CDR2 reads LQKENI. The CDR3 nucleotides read TGTGCCAGCTCACCCTTTGGACAGGCCGCTAACTATGGCTACACCTTC. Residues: CASSPFGQAANYGYTF.

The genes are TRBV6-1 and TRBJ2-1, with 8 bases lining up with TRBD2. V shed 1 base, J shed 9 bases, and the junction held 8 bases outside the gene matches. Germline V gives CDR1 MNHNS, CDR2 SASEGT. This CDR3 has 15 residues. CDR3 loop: CASSEVGRGAAEQFF. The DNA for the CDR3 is TGTGCCAGCAGTGAAGTCGGGAGGGGGGCAGCTGAGCAGTTCTTC.

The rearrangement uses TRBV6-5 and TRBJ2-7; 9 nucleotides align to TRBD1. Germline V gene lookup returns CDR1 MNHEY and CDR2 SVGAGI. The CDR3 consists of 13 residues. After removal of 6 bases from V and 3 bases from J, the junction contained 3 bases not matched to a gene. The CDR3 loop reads CASRGQGVYEQYF. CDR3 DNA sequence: TGTGCCAGCAGGGGACAGGGTGTCTACGAGCAGTACTTC.

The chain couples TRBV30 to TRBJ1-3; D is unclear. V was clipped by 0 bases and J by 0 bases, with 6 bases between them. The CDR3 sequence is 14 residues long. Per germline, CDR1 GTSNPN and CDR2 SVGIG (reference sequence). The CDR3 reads CAWSVGGSGNTIYF. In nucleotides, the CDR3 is TGTGCCTGGAGTGTAGGAGGCTCTGGAAACACCATATATTTT.

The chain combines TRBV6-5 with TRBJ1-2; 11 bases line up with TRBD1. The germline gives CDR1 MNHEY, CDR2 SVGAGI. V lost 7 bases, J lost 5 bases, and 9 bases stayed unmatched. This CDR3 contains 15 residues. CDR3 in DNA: TGTGCCAGCACCTCCCGGACAGGGGGCTTTTATGGCTACACCTTC. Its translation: CASTSRTGGFYGYTF.

The CDR3 reads CASSFQGGYGYTF. CDR3 DNA: TGTGCCAGCAGTTTTCAGGGGGGCTATGGCTACACCTTC. V and J are TRBV27 and TRBJ1-2; 7 bases are a match to TRBD1. The CDR3 extends over 13 amino acids. After removal of 3 bases from V and 4 bases from J, the junction contained 2 bases not matched to a gene. Per germline, CDR1 MNHEY and CDR2 SMNVEV (reference sequence).

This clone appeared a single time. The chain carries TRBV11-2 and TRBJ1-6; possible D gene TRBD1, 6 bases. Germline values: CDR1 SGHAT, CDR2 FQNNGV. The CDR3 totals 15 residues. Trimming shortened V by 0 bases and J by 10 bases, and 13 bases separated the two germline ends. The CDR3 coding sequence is TGTGCCAGCAGCTTAGAGCCTAGCGGACAGTCACCCCTCCACTTT. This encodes CASSLEPSGQSPLHF.

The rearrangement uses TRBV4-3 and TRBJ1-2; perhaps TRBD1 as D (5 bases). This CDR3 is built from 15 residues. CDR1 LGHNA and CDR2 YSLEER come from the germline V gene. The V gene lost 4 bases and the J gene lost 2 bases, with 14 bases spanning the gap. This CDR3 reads CASSPGWGTNYGYTF. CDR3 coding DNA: TGCGCCAGCAGCCCAGGGTGGGGCACAAACTATGGCTACACCTTC.

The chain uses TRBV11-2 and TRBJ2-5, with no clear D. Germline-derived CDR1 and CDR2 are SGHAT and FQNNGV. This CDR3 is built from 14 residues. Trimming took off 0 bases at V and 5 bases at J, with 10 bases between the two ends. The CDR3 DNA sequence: TGTGCCAGCAGCTTAGATCTGCGTACCGAGACCCAGTACTTC. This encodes CASSLDLRTETQYF.

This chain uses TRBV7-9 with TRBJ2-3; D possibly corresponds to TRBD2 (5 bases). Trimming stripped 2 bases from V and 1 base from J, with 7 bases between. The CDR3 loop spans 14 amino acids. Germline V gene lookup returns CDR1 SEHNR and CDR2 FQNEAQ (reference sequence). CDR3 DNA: TGTGCCAGCAGCTTATCCGGGGGCACAGATACGCAGTATTTT. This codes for CASSLSGGTDTQYF.

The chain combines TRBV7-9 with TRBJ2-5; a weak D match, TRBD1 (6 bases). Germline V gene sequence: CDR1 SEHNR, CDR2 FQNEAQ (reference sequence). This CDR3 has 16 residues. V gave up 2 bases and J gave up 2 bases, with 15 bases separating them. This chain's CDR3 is CASSLWAGVRQETQYF. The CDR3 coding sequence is TGTGCCAGCAGCTTATGGGCAGGGGTTCGACAAGAGACCCAGTACTTC.

CDR3 residues: CASSALITLTYEQYF. The CDR3 DNA is TGTGCCAGCAGTGCGCTCATCACCCTAACCTACGAGCAGTACTTC. This rearrangement joins TRBV2 to TRBJ2-7, with no clear D. Germline V lookup: CDR1 SNHLY, CDR2 FYNNEI. Trimming took 4 bases from V and 2 from J, leaving 15 bases between them. The CDR3 has 15 residues.

The CDR3 is CASTRDRGSSSPLHF. As DNA, the CDR3 is TGTGCCAGCACCCGGGACAGGGGCTCTTCTTCACCCCTCCACTTT. The genes are TRBV2 and TRBJ1-6, with TRBD1 matching 10 bases. V lost 7 bases to trimming and J lost 9 bases; unmatched junction nucleotides: 9. The CDR3 covers 15 residues. Germline CDR1 SNHLY, CDR2 FYNNEI.

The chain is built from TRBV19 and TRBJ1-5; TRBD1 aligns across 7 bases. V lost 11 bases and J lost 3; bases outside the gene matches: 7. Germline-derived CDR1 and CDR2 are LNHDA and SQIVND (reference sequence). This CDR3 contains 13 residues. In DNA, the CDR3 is TGTGCCGCAATGGGACAGAACAATCAGCCCCAGCATTTT. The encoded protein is CAAMGQNNQPQHF.

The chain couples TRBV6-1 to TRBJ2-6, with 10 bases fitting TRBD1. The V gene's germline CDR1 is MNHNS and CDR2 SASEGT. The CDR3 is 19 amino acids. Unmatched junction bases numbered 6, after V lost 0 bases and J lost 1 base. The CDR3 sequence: CASSEALGQGRSGANVLTF. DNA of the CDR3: TGTGCCAGCAGTGAAGCGTTGGGACAGGGGAGATCTGGGGCCAACGTCCTGACTTTC.

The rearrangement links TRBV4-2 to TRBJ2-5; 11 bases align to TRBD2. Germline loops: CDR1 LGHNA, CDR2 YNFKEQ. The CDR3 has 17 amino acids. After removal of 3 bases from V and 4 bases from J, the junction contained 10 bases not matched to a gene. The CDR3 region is CASSHQAIAGGRETQYF. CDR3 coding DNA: TGTGCCAGCAGCCATCAGGCCATAGCGGGGGGGCGAGAGACCCAGTACTTC.

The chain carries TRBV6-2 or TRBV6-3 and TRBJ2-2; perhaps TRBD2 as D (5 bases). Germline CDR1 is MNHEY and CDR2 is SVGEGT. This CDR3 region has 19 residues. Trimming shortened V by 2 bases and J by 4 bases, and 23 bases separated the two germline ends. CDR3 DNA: TGTGCCAGCAGTTACCAACTCGTAGCCCAAGGACTGTTCACCGGGGAGCTGTTTTTT. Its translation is CASSYQLVAQGLFTGELFF.